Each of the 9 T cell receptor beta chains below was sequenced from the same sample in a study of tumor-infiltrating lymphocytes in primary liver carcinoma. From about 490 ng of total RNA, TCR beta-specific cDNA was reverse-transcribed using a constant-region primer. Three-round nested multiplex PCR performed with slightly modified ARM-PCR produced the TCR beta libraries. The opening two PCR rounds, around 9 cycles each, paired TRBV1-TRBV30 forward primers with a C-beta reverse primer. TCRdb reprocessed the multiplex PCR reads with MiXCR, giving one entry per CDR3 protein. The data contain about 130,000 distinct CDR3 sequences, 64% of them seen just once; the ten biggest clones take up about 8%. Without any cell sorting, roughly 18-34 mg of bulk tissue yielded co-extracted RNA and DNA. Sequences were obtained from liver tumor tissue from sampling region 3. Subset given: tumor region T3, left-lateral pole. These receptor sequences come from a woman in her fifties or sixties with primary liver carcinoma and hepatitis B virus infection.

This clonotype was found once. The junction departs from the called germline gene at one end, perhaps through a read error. CDR3 sequence reads: CAGSFNRASVNTGELFF. CDR3 in DNA: TGTGCCGGCAGCTTTAATAGGGCTAGTGTGAACACCGGGGAGCTCTTTTTT. The rearrangement uses TRBV11-2 and TRBJ2-2; D is possibly TRBD2 (5 bases). The germline CDR1 and CDR2 sequences are SGHAT and FQNNGV. The CDR3 has 17 amino acids.

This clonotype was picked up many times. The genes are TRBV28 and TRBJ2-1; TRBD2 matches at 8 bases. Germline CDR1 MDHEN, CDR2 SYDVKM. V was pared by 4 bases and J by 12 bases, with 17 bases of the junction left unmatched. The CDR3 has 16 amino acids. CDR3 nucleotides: TGTGCCAGCAGTTACCCCGGGACTAGTCATCCCAGAGGGCAGTTCTTC. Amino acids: CASSYPGTSHPRGQFF.

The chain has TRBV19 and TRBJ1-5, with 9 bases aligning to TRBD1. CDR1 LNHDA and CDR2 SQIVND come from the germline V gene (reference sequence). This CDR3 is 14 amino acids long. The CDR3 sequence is CGSRGDRANQPQHF. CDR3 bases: TGTGGCAGCCGTGGGGACAGGGCTAATCAGCCCCAGCATTTT.

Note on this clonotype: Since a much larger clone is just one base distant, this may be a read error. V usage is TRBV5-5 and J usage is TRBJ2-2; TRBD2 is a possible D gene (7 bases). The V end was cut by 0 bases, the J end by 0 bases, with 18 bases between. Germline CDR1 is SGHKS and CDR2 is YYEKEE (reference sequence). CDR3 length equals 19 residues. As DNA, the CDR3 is TGTGCCAGCAGCTTGGCCCGGGGGGCACCAAAGACGAACACCGGGGAGCTGTTTTTT. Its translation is CASSLARGAPKTNTGELFF.

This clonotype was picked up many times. The CDR3, as DNA: TGTGCCAATAGGGGGACAGGATACAATGAGCAGTTCTTC. Its protein product is CANRGTGYNEQFF. V usage is TRBV10-3 and J usage is TRBJ2-1, with 8 bases aligning to TRBD1. With 10 bases clipped from V and 4 bases from J, the junction kept 6 bases outside the gene matches. This CDR3 comprises 13 residues. The germline CDR1 and CDR2 sequences are ENHRY and SYGVKD.

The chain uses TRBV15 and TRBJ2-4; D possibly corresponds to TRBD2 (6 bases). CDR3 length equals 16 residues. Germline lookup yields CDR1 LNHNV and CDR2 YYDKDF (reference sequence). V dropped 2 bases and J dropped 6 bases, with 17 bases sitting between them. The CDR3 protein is CATSRSRPARGNIQYF. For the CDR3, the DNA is TGTGCCACCAGCAGAAGCCGTCCGGCGCGGGGAAACATTCAGTACTTC.

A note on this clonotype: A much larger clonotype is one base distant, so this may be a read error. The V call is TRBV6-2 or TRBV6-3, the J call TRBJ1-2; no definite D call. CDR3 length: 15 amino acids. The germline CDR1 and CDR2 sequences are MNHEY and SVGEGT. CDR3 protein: CASSNRPRSKYGYTF. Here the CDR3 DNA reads TGTGCCAGCAGTAATCGGCCACGTTCTAAGTATGGCTACACCTTC.

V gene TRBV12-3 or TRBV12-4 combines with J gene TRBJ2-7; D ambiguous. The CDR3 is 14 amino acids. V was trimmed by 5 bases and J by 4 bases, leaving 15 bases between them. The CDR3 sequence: CASSLTGESYEQYF. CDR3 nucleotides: TGTGCCAGCAGTCTGACTGGCGAGAGTTACGAGCAGTACTTC.

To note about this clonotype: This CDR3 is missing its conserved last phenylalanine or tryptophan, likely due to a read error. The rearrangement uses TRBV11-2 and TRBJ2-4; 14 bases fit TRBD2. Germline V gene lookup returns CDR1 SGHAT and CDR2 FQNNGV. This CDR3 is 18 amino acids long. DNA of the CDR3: TGTGCCAGCAGCCTCGGGACTAGCGGGAGCAACGACAAAAGCATTCAGTACCTC. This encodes CASSLGTSGSNDKSIQYL.